What follows describes a single T cell receptor beta chain. This sample is part of a study of CD8+ T cells in alopecia areata. The V gene end was trimmed by 5 bases and the J gene end by 5 bases; junction bases not matched to a gene: 10. The V gene's germline CDR1 is SEHNR and CDR2 FQNEAQ (reference sequence). This CDR3 has 16 residues. Documented treatment: oral pan-JAK inhibitor, 5-10 mg twice daily. Collection of lesional scalp punch biopsies and peripheral blood was performed in alopecia areata patients. The authors extracted RNA and reverse transcribed it into cDNA as the sequencing template. Profiling relied on immunoSEQ multiplex PCR, and the TCRdb table lists in-frame clones only, not all of them. The sample contains about 190,000 clones, approximately 60% of which appear only once.

The sequence was collected from a human donor with alopecia areata. The chain links TRBV7-9 to TRBJ2-2, with 8 bases identical to TRBD1. The sample was CD4+ T cells sorted from blood, taken at week 4, from a patient treated with tofacitinib. CDR3: CASSLGGQGGTGELFF. CDR3 nucleotide sequence: TGTGCCAGCAGCCTCGGAGGACAGGGTGGTACCGGGGAGCTGTTTTTT. Looking up the rest from reference TRBV7-9 and TRBJ2-2 gives the full variable domain: DTGVSQNPRHKITKRGQNVTFRCDPISEHNRLYWYRQTLGQGPEFLTYFQNEAQLEKSRLLSDRFSAERPKGSFSTLEIQRTEQGDSAMYLCASSLGGQGGTGELFFGEGSRLTVL.